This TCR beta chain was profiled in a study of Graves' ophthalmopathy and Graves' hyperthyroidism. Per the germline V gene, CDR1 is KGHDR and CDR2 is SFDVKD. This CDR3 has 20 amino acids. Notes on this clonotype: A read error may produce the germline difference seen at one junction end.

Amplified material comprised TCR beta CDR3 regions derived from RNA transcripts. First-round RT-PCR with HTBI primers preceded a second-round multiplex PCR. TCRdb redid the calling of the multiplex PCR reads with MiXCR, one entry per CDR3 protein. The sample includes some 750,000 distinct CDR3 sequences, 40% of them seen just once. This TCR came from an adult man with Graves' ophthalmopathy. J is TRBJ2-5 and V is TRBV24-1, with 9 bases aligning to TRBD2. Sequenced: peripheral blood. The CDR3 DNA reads TGTGCCAGCAGTTTATCCCCCCCATTTGGCGGGGGGGCCCTCACGGAGACCCAGTACTTC. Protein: CASSLSPPFGGGALTETQYF.